One and the same sample provided the 16 T cell receptor beta chains below, sequenced in a study of PD-L1 blockade in urothelial cancer. The protocol was immunoSEQ multiplex PCR, while the TCRdb copy is restricted to in-frame clones and leaves out a portion. The top ten hold over 1.5% of the sample, which has under 40,000 clones, more than 85% seen once. The sequences come from PBMCs, collected around atezolizumab (anti-PD-L1) treatment. These TCRs come from a man aged 60 to 75 with urothelial cancer.

This rearrangement joins TRBV27 to TRBJ2-2; D is perhaps TRBD1 (6 bases). The ends were cut back, 5 bases at V and 3 bases at J, with 10 bases in the middle. CDR1 MNHEY and CDR2 SMNVEV come from the germline V gene (reference sequence). The CDR3 is 14 amino acids. In DNA, the CDR3 is TGTGCCAGCAGTCATCGGACAGACACCGGGGAGCTGTTTTTT. As protein: CASSHRTDTGELFF.

This clone came up a few times. V is TRBV13 and J is TRBJ2-1, with D perhaps TRBD2 (6 bases). Germline CDR1 PRHDT, CDR2 FYEKMQ (reference sequence). V lost 1 base to trimming and J lost 1 base, with 11 bases between them. CDR3 length: 16 amino acids. The CDR3 nucleotides read TGTGCCAGCAGCTTAGATGGCGGGAATTCCTACAATGAGCAGTTCTTC. As protein: CASSLDGGNSYNEQFF.

The V and J genes are TRBV5-6 and TRBJ2-7, with D tentatively TRBD1 (5 bases). The CDR3 has 15 residues. The V gene's germline CDR1 is SGHDT and CDR2 YYEEEE. Trimming cost V 4 bases and J 4 bases, with 18 bases left between them. CDR3 amino acids: CASSPQGQVSYEQYF. The CDR3 nucleotides read TGTGCCAGCAGCCCCCAGGGTCAGGTGTCGTACGAGCAGTACTTC.

This clone is judged medium-sized. This rearrangement joins TRBV6-4 to TRBJ2-2, with 12 nucleotides matching TRBD2. The CDR3 has 17 residues. The V gene's germline CDR1 is MRHNA and CDR2 SNTAGT. Trimming took 4 bases from V and 1 from J; bases not matched to a gene: 4. The CDR3 DNA follows: TGTGCCAGCAGTGGACTAGCGGGAGAGGTGAACACCGGGGAGCTGTTTTTT. Translation: CASSGLAGEVNTGELFF.

This clone was seen just once. The rearrangement joins TRBV5-6 to TRBJ2-5; 8 bases agree with TRBD2. CDR1 and CDR2 (germline): SGHDT, YYEEEE. Trimming at V came to 4 bases and at J to 5 bases, leaving 7 bases not matched to a gene. This CDR3 has 14 amino acids. The CDR3 spells CASSTQSGGETQYF. The CDR3 nucleotides read TGTGCCAGCAGCACCCAGTCGGGGGGGGAGACCCAGTACTTC.

This clone was seen a handful of times. This chain connects TRBV25-1 to TRBJ1-6, with D uncertain. Germline CDR1 MGHDK, CDR2 SYGVNS. This CDR3 region has 15 residues. V shed 3 bases and J shed 10 bases, with 16 bases lying between them. Written as DNA, the CDR3 is TGTGCCAGCAGTGAGGCCCTCCGTTCACACTCACCCCTCCACTTT. This sequence encodes CASSEALRSHSPLHF.

In this sample, this clone turned up once. The chain carries TRBV11-2 and TRBJ2-1; D not resolved. V was cut by 6 bases and J by 13 bases, with 16 bases left in between. Germline CDR1 is SGHAT and CDR2 is FQNNGV. The CDR3 length is 12 residues. CDR3 residues: CASRLTETRQFF. The DNA for the CDR3 is TGTGCCAGCAGATTAACAGAAACCCGACAGTTCTTC.

The rearrangement links TRBV11-1 to TRBJ2-5; a possible D gene is TRBD2 (6 bases). Trimming took 1 base from V and 6 from J, leaving 9 bases between them. The germline V gene encodes CDR1 SGHAT and CDR2 FQDESV (reference sequence). The CDR3 has 13 amino acids. The CDR3 coding sequence is TGTGCCAGCAGCTTAGGAGGGAGGCAGACCCAGTACTTC. Translation gives CASSLGGRQTQYF.

The V and J genes are TRBV7-9 and TRBJ1-2, with D perhaps TRBD1 (6 bases). Looked up from germline, CDR1 is SEHNR and CDR2 is FQNEAQ (reference sequence). The V end lost 1 base, the J end lost 8 bases, and 14 bases lay between the germline ends. The CDR3 has 14 amino acids. DNA for the CDR3: TGTGCCAGCAGCTTAGGAGGACAGCCAAACGGCTACACCTTC. The encoded protein is CASSLGGQPNGYTF. Filled out from reference TRBV7-9 and TRBJ1-2, the complete variable domain reads DTGVSQNPRHKITKRGQNVTFRCDPISEHNRLYWYRQTLGQGPEFLTYFQNEAQLEKSRLLSDRFSAERPKGSFSTLEIQRTEQGDSAMYLCASSLGGQPNGYTFGSGTRLTVV.

The gene calls are TRBV28 and TRBJ2-7; 8 bases are a match to TRBD1. The CDR3 has 17 residues. After removal of 4 bases from V and 3 bases from J, the junction contained 14 bases not matched to a gene. From germline, CDR1 is MDHEN and CDR2 SYDVKM. CDR3 coding DNA: TGTGCCAGCAGTTGGGGGTCTTCCCAGGGGGCTAACTACGAGCAGTACTTC. The encoded protein is CASSWGSSQGANYEQYF.

The chain is built from TRBV28 and TRBJ2-1, with a tentative D call TRBD2 (6 bases). CDR1 and CDR2 from the germline V gene are MDHEN and SYDVKM. Trimming left V 5 bases short and J 7 bases short, with 24 bases between. The CDR3 sequence is 17 residues long. The CDR3 protein is CASSQTDAGRARNEQFF. CDR3 DNA sequence: TGTGCCAGCAGTCAAACTGACGCGGGGAGAGCTAGAAATGAGCAGTTCTTC.

This chain joins TRBV6-1 and TRBJ2-4; D gene uncertain. Trimming took off 4 bases at V and 8 bases at J, with 15 bases between the two ends. The CDR3 length is 14 residues. Germline assignment: CDR1 MNHNS and CDR2 SASEGT. CDR3 sequence: CASSVGGGLDIQYF. The CDR3 DNA reads TGTGCCAGCAGTGTTGGTGGTGGTTTAGACATTCAGTACTTC.

This chain joins TRBV5-1 and TRBJ2-5; 12 bases fit TRBD2. The V gene's germline CDR1 is SGHRS and CDR2 YFSETQ. Trimming removed 7 bases from V and 3 bases from J; junction bases left unmatched: 7. The CDR3 is made up of 15 amino acids. DNA for the CDR3: TGCGCCAGCGGATCACTAGCGGGGGGAGAAGAGACCCAGTACTTC. It yields the protein CASGSLAGGEETQYF.

The chain couples TRBV5-1 to TRBJ1-6; 7 bases are shared with TRBD1. Germline assignment: CDR1 SGHRS and CDR2 YFSETQ. The CDR3 consists of 16 residues. Trimming cost V 3 bases and J 3 bases; bases outside gene matches: 6. This CDR3 reads CASSSGTGDYNSPLHF. CDR3 bases: TGCGCCAGCAGCTCAGGTACAGGGGACTATAATTCACCCCTCCACTTT. Full variable domain (outside the CDR3, taken from reference TRBV5-1 and TRBJ1-6): KAGVTQTPRYLIKTRGQQVTLSCSPISGHRSVSWYQQTPGQGLQFLFEYFSETQRNKGNFPGRFSGRQFSNSRSEMNVSTLELGDSALYLCASSSGTGDYNSPLHFGNGTRLTVT.

The chain couples TRBV18 to TRBJ2-3; 8 bases fit TRBD2. Trimming took 0 bases from V and 1 from J; bases not matched to a gene: 6. The CDR3 has 17 amino acids. Germline-derived CDR1 and CDR2 are KGHSH and LQKENI. The CDR3 region is CASSPPTGGRRTDTQYF. CDR3 DNA: TGTGCCAGCTCACCACCGACGGGGGGGCGACGCACAGATACGCAGTATTTT.

The chain carries TRBV27 and TRBJ2-3, with D possibly TRBD2 on 5 matching bases. The germline gives CDR1 MNHEY, CDR2 SMNVEV (reference sequence). Trimming shortened V by 6 bases and J by 3 bases, and 10 bases separated the two germline ends. This CDR3 has 13 residues. The chain's CDR3 is CASRTLATDTQYF. DNA of the CDR3: TGTGCCAGCAGGACCTTAGCGACAGATACGCAGTATTTT.